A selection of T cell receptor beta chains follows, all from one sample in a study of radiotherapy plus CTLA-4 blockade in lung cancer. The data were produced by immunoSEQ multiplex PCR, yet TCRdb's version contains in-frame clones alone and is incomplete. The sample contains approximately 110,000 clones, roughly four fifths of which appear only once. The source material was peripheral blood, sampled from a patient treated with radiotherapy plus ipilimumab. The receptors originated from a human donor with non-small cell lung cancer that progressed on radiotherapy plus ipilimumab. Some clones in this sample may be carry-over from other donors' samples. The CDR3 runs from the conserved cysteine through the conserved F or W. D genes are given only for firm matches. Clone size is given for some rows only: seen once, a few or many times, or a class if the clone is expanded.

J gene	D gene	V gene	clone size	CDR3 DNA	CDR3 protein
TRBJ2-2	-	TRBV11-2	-	TGTGCCAGCAGCTTAGGAGCCTTGGTCGGGGAGCTGTTTTTT	CASSLGALVGELFF
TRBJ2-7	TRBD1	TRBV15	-	TGTGCCACCAGCAGAGATTCCCTGGGACAGGGGGCCTACGAGCAGTACTTC	CATSRDSLGQGAYEQYF
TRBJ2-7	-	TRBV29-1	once	TGCAGCGTTGAGATTGTTAGAGGGAAGATTTACGAGCAGTACTTC	CSVEIVRGKIYEQYF
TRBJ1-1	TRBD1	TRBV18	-	TGTGCCAGCTCACCCCAACAGGGGAGCACTGAAGCTTTCTTT	CASSPQQGSTEAFF
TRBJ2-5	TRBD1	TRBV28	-	TGTGCCAGCAGTCCGCCTCAGGGGGCGGGGGAGACCCAGTACTTC	CASSPPQGAGETQYF
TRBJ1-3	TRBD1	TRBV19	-	TGTGCCAGTAGTCGCGGACAGGGATACTCTGGAAACACCATATATTTT	CASSRGQGYSGNTIYF
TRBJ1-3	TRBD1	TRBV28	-	TGTGCCAGCAGATTCGGGACAGGGAGCTCTGGAAACACCATATATTTT	CASRFGTGSSGNTIYF
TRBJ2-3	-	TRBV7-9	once	TGTGCCAGCAGCTTAGACGGGGCCCTAATAAACACAGATACGCAGTATTTT	CASSLDGALINTDTQYF
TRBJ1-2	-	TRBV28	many	TGTGCCAGCAGTTTATATCTTGCGGGCAGCGTTGGCTACACCTTC	CASSLYLAGSVGYTF
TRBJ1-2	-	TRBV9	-	TGTGCCGGCAGCGTAGTAGGCAGGGAGACTGGCTACACCTTC	CAGSVVGRETGYTF
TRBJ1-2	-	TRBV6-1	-	TGTGCCAGCAGGAAAAAGGGAGGTGGTGGACATGGCTACACCTTC	CASRKKGGGGHGYTF
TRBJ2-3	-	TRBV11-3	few	TGTGCCAGCAGCCCTCCGGGGGCCGGCACAGATACGCAGTATTTT	CASSPPGAGTDTQYF
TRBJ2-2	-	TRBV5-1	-	TGCGCCAGCAGCTTGGCCGTCACCGGGGAGCTGTTTTTT	CASSLAVTGELFF
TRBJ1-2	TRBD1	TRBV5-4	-	TGTGCCAGCAGCCCAGGACAGGTATCCTATGGCTACACCTTC	CASSPGQVSYGYTF
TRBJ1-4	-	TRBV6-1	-	TGTGCCAGCAGGCTTGCGGGGACCCATAATGAAAAACTGTTTTTT	CASRLAGTHNEKLFF
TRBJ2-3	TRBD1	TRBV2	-	TGTGCCAGCAGTGCATGGGACAGATCCCCGGTCACAGATACGCAGTATTTT	CASSAWDRSPVTDTQYF
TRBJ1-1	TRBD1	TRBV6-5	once	TGTGCCAGCAGTTACGGGGACAGGGGGCTGCACACTGAAGCTTTCTTT	CASSYGDRGLHTEAFF
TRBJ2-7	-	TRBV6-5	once	TGTGCCAGCACCCCCCCGGGGGACCACGAGCAGTACTTC	CASTPPGDHEQYF
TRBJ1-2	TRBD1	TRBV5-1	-	TGCGCCAGCAGCTCCCGGACAGGGGCTAACTATGGCTACACCTTC	CASSSRTGANYGYTF
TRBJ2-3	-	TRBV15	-	TGTGCCACCAGCAGAGTGAGGACAGATACGCAGTATTTT	CATSRVRTDTQYF
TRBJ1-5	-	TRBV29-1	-	TGCAGCGTTGCACGCGGGGTAGGACAGCCCCAGCATTTT	CSVARGVGQPQHF
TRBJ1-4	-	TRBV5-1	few	TGTGCCAGCAGCTCTCCGGCGGCCTTAAATGAAAAACTGTTTTTT	CASSSPAALNEKLFF
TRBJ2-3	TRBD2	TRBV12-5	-	TGTGCTAGTGGGCCGGGACTAGCGGGAAGCACAGATACGCAGTATTTT	CASGPGLAGSTDTQYF
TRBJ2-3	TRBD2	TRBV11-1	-	TGTGCCAGCAGCCGTACTAGCGGGGGAAGCACAGATACGCAGTATTTT	CASSRTSGGSTDTQYF
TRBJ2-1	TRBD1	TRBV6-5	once	TGTGCCAGCAGCACCGGGACAGGGGCGTACAATGAGCAGTTCTTC	CASSTGTGAYNEQFF
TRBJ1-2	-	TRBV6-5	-	TGTGCCAGCAGTCCCGACAGGTACTATGGCTACACCTTC	CASSPDRYYGYTF
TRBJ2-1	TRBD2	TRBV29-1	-	TGCAGCGTTAGACTAGCGGGGGGCCGTAGCTCCTACAATGAGCAGTTCTTC	CSVRLAGGRSSYNEQFF
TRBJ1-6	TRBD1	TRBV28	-	TGTGCCAGCAGTTTACCCCAGGGGGCCCATTCACCCCTCCACTTT	CASSLPQGAHSPLHF
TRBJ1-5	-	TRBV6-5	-	TGTGCCAGCAGTTACTCGGGTGGGGGACAGCCCCAGCATTTT	CASSYSGGGQPQHF
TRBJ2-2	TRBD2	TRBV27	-	TGTGCCAGCAGTTTATCGCGACTAGCGGGACGTCCGGGCACCGGGGAGCTGTTTTTT	CASSLSRLAGRPGTGELFF
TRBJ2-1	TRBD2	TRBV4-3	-	TGCGCCAGCAGCCAAGAACAATTGCTTGGACTAGCGGGGGGGCCGGGGAATGAGCAGTTCTTC	CASSQEQLLGLAGGPGNEQFF
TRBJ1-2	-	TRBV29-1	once	TGCAGCGTTGCGGACAGACCCAACTATGGCTACACCTTC	CSVADRPNYGYTF
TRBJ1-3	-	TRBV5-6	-	TGTGCCAGCAGCTTGTACGAGACAGTAAACTCTGGAAACACCATATATTTT	CASSLYETVNSGNTIYF
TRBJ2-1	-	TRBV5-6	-	TGTGCCAGCAGCTTGTGGGATGAGCAGTTCTTC	CASSLWDEQFF
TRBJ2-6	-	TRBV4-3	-	TGCGCCAGCAGCCAAGATCCAGGGGGGGATGGGGCCAACGTCCTGACTTTC	CASSQDPGGDGANVLTF
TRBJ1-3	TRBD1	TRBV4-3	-	TGCGCCAGCAGCCAAGCTCCGGGACAGAGACATTCTGGAAACACCATATATTTT	CASSQAPGQRHSGNTIYF
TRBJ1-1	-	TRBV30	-	TGTGCCTGGAGTAAGGGGCGGAGGACTGAAGCTTTCTTT	CAWSKGRRTEAFF
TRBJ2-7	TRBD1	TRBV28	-	TGTGCCAGCAGTTCTAGACAGGGGGGAGGTTGGTACTTC	CASSSRQGGGWYF
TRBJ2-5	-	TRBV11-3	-	TGTGCCAGCAGCTTAGATGCATGGACCCAAGAGACCCAGTACTTC	CASSLDAWTQETQYF
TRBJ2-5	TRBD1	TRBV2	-	TGTGCCAGTAGAGGGACAGGGCGAGAGACCCAGTACTTC	CASRGTGRETQYF